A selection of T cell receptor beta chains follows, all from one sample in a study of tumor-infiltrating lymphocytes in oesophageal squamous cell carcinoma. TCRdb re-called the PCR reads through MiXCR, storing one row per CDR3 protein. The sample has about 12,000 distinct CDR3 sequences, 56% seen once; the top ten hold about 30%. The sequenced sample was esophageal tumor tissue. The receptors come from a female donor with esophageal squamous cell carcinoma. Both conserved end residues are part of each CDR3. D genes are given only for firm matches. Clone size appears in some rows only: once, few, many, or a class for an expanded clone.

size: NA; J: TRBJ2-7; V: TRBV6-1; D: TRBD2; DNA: TGTGCCAGCAGTTACCAGCTAGCGGCCTCCTACGAGCAGTACTTC; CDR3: CASSYQLAASYEQYF
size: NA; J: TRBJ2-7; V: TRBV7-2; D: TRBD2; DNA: TGTGCCAGCAGCTTAATGTCTAGCGGGAGTGTGGCGCAGTACTTC; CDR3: CASSLMSSGSVAQYF
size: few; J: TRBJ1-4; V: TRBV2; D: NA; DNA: TGTGCCAGCAGTGGGATTGGGGGTACTAATGAAAAACTGTTTTTT; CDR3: CASSGIGGTNEKLFF
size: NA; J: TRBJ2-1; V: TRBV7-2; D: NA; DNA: TGTGCCAGCAGCTTATCTCGGGGAATAGAGACCCAGTTCTTC; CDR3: CASSLSRGIETQFF
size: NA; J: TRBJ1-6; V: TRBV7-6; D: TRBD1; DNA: TGTGCCAGCAGCACCGGGACAGGCCTTGGGAATTCACCCCTCCACTTT; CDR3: CASSTGTGLGNSPLHF
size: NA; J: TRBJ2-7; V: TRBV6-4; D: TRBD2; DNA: TGTGCCAGCAGTGACTCGCGGGAGGGCCTTGAGCAGTACTTC; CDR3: CASSDSREGLEQYF
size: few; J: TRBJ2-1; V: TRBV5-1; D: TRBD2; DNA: TGCGCCAGCAGCTTGACGGAGCGGGATTACAATGAGCAGTTCTTC; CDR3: CASSLTERDYNEQFF
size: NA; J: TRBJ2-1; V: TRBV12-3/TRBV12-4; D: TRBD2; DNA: TGTGCCAGCAGCTGGACTAGCGGGAACAATGAGCAGTTCTTC; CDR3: CASSWTSGNNEQFF
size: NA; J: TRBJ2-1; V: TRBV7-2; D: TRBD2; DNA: TGTGCCAGCAGCTCCTTGGAGGGACTAGCGGTCTACAATGAGCAGTTCTTC; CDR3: CASSSLEGLAVYNEQFF
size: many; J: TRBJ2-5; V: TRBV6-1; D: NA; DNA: TGTGCCAGCTCATCCACGGAACAAAATGAGCAGTACTTC; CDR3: CASSSTEQNEQYF
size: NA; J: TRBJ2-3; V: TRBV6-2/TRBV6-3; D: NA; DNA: TGTGCCAGCAGTTACTCTGGCAAAAGCACAGATACGCAGTATTTT; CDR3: CASSYSGKSTDTQYF
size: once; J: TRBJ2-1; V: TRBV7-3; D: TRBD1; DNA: TGTGCCAGCAGCTCCCGACAGGGGGACGAGCAGTTCTTC; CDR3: CASSSRQGDEQFF
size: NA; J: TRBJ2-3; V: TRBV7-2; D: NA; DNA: TGTGCCAGCATCGTCCGACGTGGAGGTCCAGATACGCAGTATTTT; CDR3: CASIVRRGGPDTQYF
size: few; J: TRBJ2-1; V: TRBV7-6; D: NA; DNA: TGTGCCAGCAGCTTAGCGAGGGCCGATGAGCAGTTCTTC; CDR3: CASSLARADEQFF
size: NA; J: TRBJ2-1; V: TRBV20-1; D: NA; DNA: TGCAGTGCTAGTCGGCGGGACCCTTCCTACAATGAGCAGTTCTTC; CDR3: CSASRRDPSYNEQFF
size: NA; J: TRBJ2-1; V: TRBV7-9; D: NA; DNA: TGTGCCAGCAGCTTACAGGGGGGGCAGTACAATGAGCAGTTCTTC; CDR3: CASSLQGGQYNEQFF